The 20 T cell receptor beta chains given below trace back to one sample, sequenced in a study of OX40 agonist ivuxolimab in advanced cancers. Profiling relied on immunoSEQ multiplex PCR, and the TCRdb table lists in-frame clones only, not all of them. The sample includes 45,000 to 75,000 clones, roughly three quarters of them seen just once. Sequenced material: CD4+ or CD8+ T cells sorted from blood, taken in a trial of the OX40 agonist ivuxolimab. The receptors were gathered from an adult with an advanced solid tumor such as melanoma, head and neck, liver or kidney cancer.

This chain uses TRBV11-2 with TRBJ2-2, with D possibly being TRBD2 (5 bases). Trimming left V 3 bases short and J 7 bases short, with 12 bases between. From germline, CDR1 is SGHAT and CDR2 FQNNGV. The CDR3 contains 14 residues. In DNA, the CDR3 is TGTGCCAGCAGCTTCAATGACTACGGCGGGGAGCTGTTTTTT. The encoded protein is CASSFNDYGGELFF.

The V call is TRBV5-1, the J call TRBJ1-1; D call uncertain. Germline-derived CDR1 and CDR2 are SGHRS and YFSETQ. The CDR3 spans 13 residues. V was trimmed by 2 bases and J by 1 base, leaving 6 bases between them. In DNA, the CDR3 is TGCGCCAGCAGCTTTGGGCAGAACACTGAAGCTTTCTTT. The encoded protein is CASSFGQNTEAFF.

The chain has TRBV30 and TRBJ2-7, with 10 bases lining up with TRBD1. V was pared by 1 base and J by 4 bases, with 10 bases of the junction left unmatched. The germline gives CDR1 GTSNPN, CDR2 SVGIG (reference sequence). The CDR3 covers 16 residues. The CDR3 here is CAWSGQGALRTYEQYF. In DNA, the CDR3 is TGTGCCTGGAGTGGACAGGGGGCGCTAAGAACGTACGAGCAGTACTTC.

This chain connects TRBV19 to TRBJ2-3, with D maybe TRBD2 (6 bases). This CDR3 has 18 residues. The V gene's germline CDR1 is LNHDA and CDR2 SQIVND (reference sequence). The ends were cut back, 3 bases at V and 3 bases at J, with 22 bases in the middle. The CDR3 loop reads CASSIWPARGLGTDTQYF. The CDR3, as DNA: TGTGCCAGTAGTATCTGGCCAGCGCGGGGCCTCGGGACAGATACGCAGTATTTT.

The chain carries TRBV18 and TRBJ1-1; the D gene is possibly TRBD1 (5 bases). CDR3 length: 15 residues. Germline values: CDR1 KGHSH, CDR2 LQKENI. V lost 3 bases to trimming and J lost 3 bases, with 14 bases between them. CDR3 protein: CASSPTGGGYTEAFF. The CDR3 DNA reads TGTGCCAGCTCACCCACCGGGGGGGGTTACACTGAAGCTTTCTTT.

CDR3 protein: CASNRDYQETQYF. The CDR3 region has the DNA TGTGCCAGCAATAGGGATTACCAAGAGACCCAGTACTTC. The chain links TRBV2 to TRBJ2-5; D gene uncertain. The ends were cut back, 7 bases at V and 0 bases at J, with 9 bases in the middle. Germline V gives CDR1 SNHLY, CDR2 FYNNEI. The CDR3 length is 13 residues.

The chain links TRBV18 to TRBJ1-1, with 10 bases that match TRBD1. Trimming cost V 6 bases and J 3 bases; bases outside gene matches: 7. This CDR3 has 15 residues. Per germline, CDR1 KGHSH and CDR2 LQKENI. The CDR3 region has the DNA TGTGCCAGCTCTGCTACCGGGACAGGGGACACTGAAGCTTTCTTT. This gives the protein CASSATGTGDTEAFF.

The V gene is TRBV10-1, the J gene TRBJ2-1; D ambiguous. Germline V CDR1 and CDR2: WNHNN, SYGVQD (reference sequence). V dropped 7 bases and J dropped 2 bases, with 15 bases sitting between them. The CDR3 extends over 15 amino acids. CDR3 loop: CASTPTPRAYNEQFF. Here the CDR3 DNA reads TGCGCCAGCACCCCTACCCCTCGAGCCTACAATGAGCAGTTCTTC.

The chain uses TRBV5-6 and TRBJ2-3; D ambiguous. CDR3 length equals 14 residues. CDR1 is SGHDT and CDR2 is YYEEEE in the germline V gene. V lost 4 bases and J lost 5, with 14 bases in between. CDR3 nucleotide sequence: TGTGCCAGCAGCCAGGTGGCGACCCTAGATACGCAGTATTTT. It specifies CASSQVATLDTQYF.

This clone was picked up one time. The chain uses TRBV5-1 and TRBJ2-7; a weak D match, TRBD1 (7 bases). Per germline, CDR1 SGHRS and CDR2 YFSETQ. The V end lost 0 bases, the J end lost 6 bases, and 16 bases lay between the germline ends. The CDR3 is made up of 15 amino acids. The CDR3 sequence: CASSLDQGGLPEQYF. The DNA of the CDR3 is TGCGCCAGCAGCTTGGACCAGGGGGGCCTTCCCGAGCAGTACTTC.

The chain employs TRBV7-9 and TRBJ1-1; D call uncertain. There are 13 residues in the CDR3. Germline values: CDR1 SEHNR, CDR2 FQNEAQ (reference sequence). Trimming took off 3 bases at V and 3 bases at J, with 8 bases between the two ends. CDR3 in amino acids: CASSFLSDTEAFF. CDR3 DNA sequence: TGTGCCAGCAGCTTTTTGTCGGACACTGAAGCTTTCTTT.

The CDR3 nucleotides are TGCAGCGTGCGACGGAGGGACGATCAGCCCCAGCATTTT. Amino acid sequence: CSVRRRDDQPQHF. The gene calls are TRBV29-1 and TRBJ1-5, with TRBD1 as a possible D gene (5 bases). The CDR3 is made up of 13 amino acids. Germline assignment: CDR1 SQVTM and CDR2 ANQGSEA. V lost 6 bases to trimming and J lost 5 bases, with 14 bases between them. Using reference TRBV29-1 and TRBJ1-5 for the parts outside the CDR3, the full variable domain is SAVISQKPSRDICQRGTSLTIQCQVDSQVTMMFWYRQQPGQSLTLIATANQGSEATYESGFVIDKFPISRPNLTFSTLTVSNMSPEDSSIYLCSVRRRDDQPQHFGDGTRLSIL.

This chain links TRBV7-9 with TRBJ2-5; 7 nucleotides match TRBD2. J gave up 2 bases and V 4 bases, and 4 bases lay outside the gene matches. Germline V gives CDR1 SEHNR, CDR2 FQNEAQ (reference sequence). This CDR3 spans 14 amino acids. The CDR3 nucleotides are TGTGCCAGCAGCTCGGGACTACAGCAAGAGACCCAGTACTTC. Encoded protein: CASSSGLQQETQYF.

The chain joins TRBV2 to TRBJ1-1; D ambiguous. Trimming cost V 2 bases and J 4 bases, with 8 bases left between them. Germline V gene sequence: CDR1 SNHLY, CDR2 FYNNEI. The CDR3 contains 13 residues. The CDR3 sequence: CASSEQVRTEAFF. CDR3 bases: TGTGCCAGCAGTGAACAGGTACGCACTGAAGCTTTCTTT.

The rearrangement joins TRBV7-2 to TRBJ2-1, with 9 bases fitting TRBD2. The trim removed 1 base at V and 0 bases at J, leaving 1 base unmatched. The CDR3 length is 16 residues. Germline V gene sequence: CDR1 SGHTA, CDR2 FQGNSA. CDR3 protein: CASSLDSGGSYNEQFF. The CDR3 nucleotides are TGTGCCAGCAGCTTAGATAGCGGGGGCTCCTACAATGAGCAGTTCTTC. Full variable domain (remainder filled in from reference TRBV7-2 and TRBJ2-1): GAGVSQSPSNKVTEKGKDVELRCDPISGHTALYWYRQSLGQGLEFLIYFQGNSAPDKSGLPSDRFSAERTGGSVSTLTIQRTQQEDSAVYLCASSLDSGGSYNEQFFGPGTRLTVL.

The chain employs TRBV11-2 and TRBJ2-5; D possibly corresponds to TRBD1 (5 bases). CDR1 is SGHAT, CDR2 FQNNGV, per germline. The CDR3 has 12 amino acids. The V gene lost 3 bases and the J gene lost 7 bases, with 9 bases spanning the gap. CDR3 residues: CASSFQGGTQYF. The DNA of the CDR3 is TGTGCCAGCAGCTTTCAGGGCGGGACCCAGTACTTC.

This clone has more than one count but fewer than ten. This chain joins TRBV19 and TRBJ1-2; a possible D gene is TRBD1 (6 bases). Trimming stripped 3 bases from V and 8 bases from J, with 13 bases between. Germline V lookup: CDR1 LNHDA, CDR2 SQIVND (reference sequence). This CDR3 spans 13 amino acids. This CDR3 is CASSIAGAGGYTF. CDR3 nucleotide sequence: TGTGCCAGTAGTATCGCAGGGGCCGGGGGCTACACCTTC.

CDR3 protein: CSATPTGSYEQYF. The CDR3 nucleotides read TGCAGCGCCACACCTACAGGGTCTTACGAGCAGTACTTC. The V gene is TRBV29-1, the J gene TRBJ2-7, with D perhaps matching TRBD1 (6 bases). The CDR3 sequence is 13 residues long. The ends were cut back, 7 bases at V and 4 bases at J, with 17 bases in the middle. The germline gives CDR1 SQVTM, CDR2 ANQGSEA.

The J gene is TRBJ2-1, the V gene TRBV5-1; 9 bases align to TRBD2. Trimming at V came to 4 bases and at J to 3 bases, leaving 5 bases not matched to a gene. The germline gives CDR1 SGHRS, CDR2 YFSETQ. The CDR3 contains 15 residues. The CDR3 is CASSPREGFYNEQFF. CDR3 nucleotide sequence: TGCGCCAGCAGCCCGCGGGAGGGGTTCTACAATGAGCAGTTCTTC.

The V gene is TRBV6-6, the J gene TRBJ1-6; 8 bases fit TRBD1. The germline V gene has CDR1 MNHNY and CDR2 SVGAGI (reference sequence). This CDR3 is 16 amino acids long. V lost 2 bases to trimming and J lost 7 bases; unmatched junction nucleotides: 7. CDR3 sequence: CASSYRQGASNSPLHF. The CDR3, as DNA: TGTGCCAGCAGTTACAGGCAGGGGGCTTCCAATTCACCCCTCCACTTT.